The sequence of this TCR beta chain was determined in a study of OX40 agonist ivuxolimab in advanced cancers. Overall study context: Of the patients, three showed partial responses, one with hepatocellular carcinoma and two with cutaneous melanoma.

With regard to this clone: The antigen is not known.

CDR1 is SGHTA and CDR2 is FQGTGA in the germline V gene. The V and J ends lost 4 bases and 5 bases, in that order; junction bases with no gene match: 6. This CDR3 spans 14 amino acids. Broader study findings: Averaged across samples, CD8+ T cells carried more expanded clones than CD4+ did.

Profiled with immunoSEQ multiplex PCR; TCRdb holds only in-frame clones, not every one. Of tens of thousands of clones listed, 85% to 90% are singletons. The sample was CD4+ or CD8+ T cells sorted from blood, taken in a trial of the OX40 agonist ivuxolimab. V usage is TRBV7-3 and J usage is TRBJ2-7, with 9 bases lining up with TRBD2. The sequence derives from an adult with an advanced solid tumor such as melanoma, head and neck, liver or kidney cancer. The DNA of the CDR3 is TGTGCCAGCAGCTCGGGACTAGCTAACCACGAGCAGTACTTC. Translated, it gives CASSSGLANHEQYF.